This TCR beta chain was sequenced in a study of cytomegalovirus exposure and HLA in healthy donors. Study results and caveats: The classifier, whose performance was assessed in both the original and validation cohorts, reportedly diagnosed cytomegalovirus status with high specificity and sensitivity. Generally TCR sequences proved uncommon, though certain public TCRs appeared in numerous donors. Within the approximately 110 validation repertoires, first-cohort TCR clusters tended to co-occur, according to a later analysis. Some 150 TCR beta chains were listed as cytomegalovirus-associated.

A remark on this clone: Its antigen is not identified. This specimen includes other DNA sequences encoding the same CDR3.

CDR1 is MNHNS and CDR2 is SASEGT in the germline V gene. J lost 2 bases, V lost 5 bases, and 2 bases had no gene match. The CDR3 is 15 amino acids. Clones were read by immunoSEQ multiplex PCR, and TCRdb kept only the in-frame ones, dropping some. The table lists some 130,000 clones, roughly nine tenths of them singletons, with 0.95% to 1.5% in the top ten. The source is a woman under 30 in good health and CMV-seronegative. Sequenced: PBMCs. The J gene is TRBJ2-2, the V gene TRBV6-1; TRBD1 aligns across 10 bases. The CDR3 region has the DNA TGTGCCAGCAGTAGACAGGGGGCAAACACCGGGGAGCTGTTTTTT. As protein: CASSRQGANTGELFF.